What follows is one TCR beta chain and its context. This specimen comes from a study of T cell responses to AZD1222 COVID-19 vaccine. TCRdb's copy holds only in-frame clones and misses some; the assay was immunoSEQ multiplex PCR. The profile shows about 97,000 clones, nearly 90% of them singletons. The CDR3 has 14 residues. CDR1 is MNHEY and CDR2 is SVGAGI in the germline V gene. V gave up 4 bases and J gave up 1 base, with 10 bases separating them. Sample: peripheral blood, taken on day 0 of AZD1222 vaccination. This clonotype was obtained from an adult in good health. V usage is TRBV6-5 and J usage is TRBJ1-1; D is undetermined. For the CDR3, the DNA is TGTGCCAGCAGTTCCCCTCGTTGGAACACTGAAGCTTTCTTT. The encoded protein is CASSSPRWNTEAFF.